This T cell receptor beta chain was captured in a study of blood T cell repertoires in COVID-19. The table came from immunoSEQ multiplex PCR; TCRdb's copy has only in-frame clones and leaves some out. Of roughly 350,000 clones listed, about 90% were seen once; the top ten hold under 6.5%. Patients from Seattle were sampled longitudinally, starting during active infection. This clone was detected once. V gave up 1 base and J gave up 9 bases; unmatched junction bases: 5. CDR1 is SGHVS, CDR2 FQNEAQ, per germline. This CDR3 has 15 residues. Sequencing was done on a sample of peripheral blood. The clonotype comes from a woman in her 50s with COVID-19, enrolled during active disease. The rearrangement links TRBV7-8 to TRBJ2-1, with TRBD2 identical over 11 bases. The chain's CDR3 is CASSLVPLAGVEQFF. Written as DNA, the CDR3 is TGTGCCAGCAGCTTAGTTCCACTAGCGGGAGTTGAGCAGTTCTTC.